These 5 T cell receptor beta chains share one sample of origin, sequenced in a study of T-cell memory formation after mild COVID-19. TCRdb independently ran MiXCR on the 5' RACE reads; one entry per CDR3 protein. Here the sample spans approximately 500,000 distinct CDR3 sequences, approximately 25% being singletons. The material sequenced was PBMCs or a T cell subset sorted from them (not recorded which). The receptors come from an adult woman who had mild COVID-19 (a few samples of this study predate the infection). Cell type and time point are not known.

The J gene is TRBJ2-3, the V gene TRBV7-3; 12 bases are shared with TRBD1. The CDR3 consists of 13 residues. V dropped 8 bases and J dropped 5; count of bases not matched to a gene: 2. CDR1 and CDR2 from the germline V gene are SGHTA and FQGTGA. CDR3 region: CASGTGGLDTQYF. In DNA form, the CDR3 reads TGTGCCAGCGGGACAGGGGGCTTAGATACGCAGTATTTT.

The chain uses TRBV5-6 and TRBJ2-1; D not resolved. This CDR3 spans 15 amino acids. V was trimmed by 4 bases and J by 5 bases, leaving 16 bases between them. Per germline, CDR1 SGHDT and CDR2 YYEEEE. In DNA, the CDR3 is TGTGCCAGCAGCGCGGCCCCGCTCCCACACAATGAGCAGTTCTTC. Translation: CASSAAPLPHNEQFF.

The CDR3 DNA reads as TGCAGTGCCCACGGGACAGGCGTTCCTTTCTATGGCTACACCTTC. Protein: CSAHGTGVPFYGYTF. The chain combines TRBV20-1 with TRBJ1-2; 8 bases map to TRBD1. Per the germline V gene, CDR1 is DFQATT and CDR2 is SNEGSKA (reference sequence). Trimming at V came to 6 bases and at J to 4 bases, leaving 13 bases not matched to a gene. This CDR3 region has 15 residues.

The rearrangement uses TRBV5-1 and TRBJ2-7, with D maybe TRBD1 (6 bases). Germline V gene data show CDR1 as SGHRS and CDR2 as YFSETQ. The CDR3 loop spans 16 amino acids. With 0 bases removed from V and 1 base from J, the gap between germline ends came to 14 bases. Here the CDR3 DNA reads TGCGCCAGCAGCTTGGCTGCAGGGACAAAGTCCTACGAGCAGTACTTC. Amino acid sequence: CASSLAAGTKSYEQYF.

This clonotype showed up just a few times. This chain links TRBV7-2 with TRBJ2-7; D not certain. CDR1 and CDR2 (germline): SGHTA, FQGNSA. The CDR3 contains 12 residues. V shed 5 bases and J shed 6 bases, with 11 bases lying between them. The CDR3 sequence is CASSPVVGEQYF. For the CDR3, the DNA is TGTGCCAGCAGCCCTGTAGTCGGCGAGCAGTACTTC. Variable domain in full (rest from reference TRBV7-2 and TRBJ2-7): GAGVSQSPSNKVTEKGKDVELRCDPISGHTALYWYRQSLGQGLEFLIYFQGNSAPDKSGLPSDRFSAERTGGSVSTLTIQRTQQEDSAVYLCASSPVVGEQYFGPGTRLTVT.